The 21 T cell receptor beta chains below come from one sample, sequenced in a study of post-analysis software for immune sequencing data. Study-wide results and limits: TRBV segments more frequent in patients than in controls numbered several and included TRBV5-6, TRBV5-1 and TRBV20-1.

Antigens for these TCRs are unknown. Each TCR beta cDNA library carried unique molecular identifiers. TCRdb re-called the PCR reads through MiXCR, storing one row per CDR3 protein. The data contain hundreds of thousands of distinct CDR3 sequences, approximately 37% of them singletons. The sample comprised blood. These receptors were obtained from a girl under 10 years old with multiple sclerosis.

The V gene is TRBV4-1, the J gene TRBJ2-4, with 8 bases identical to TRBD2. Matching the DNA end better, TRBJ2-7 makes the J call doubtful. The length of the CDR3 is 16 residues. Germline CDR1 MGHRA, CDR2 YSYEKL. This CDR3 is CASSPDGLAIPGEQYF. DNA for the CDR3: TGCGCCAGCAGCCCCGATGGACTAGCAATCCCTGGCGAGCAGTACTTC.

This clonotype was counted only a few times. This chain uses TRBV30 with TRBJ1-4, with D unresolved. The V gene's germline CDR1 is GTSNPN and CDR2 SVGIG (reference sequence). The CDR3 consists of 17 residues. V lost 0 bases and J lost 0, with 14 bases in between. In DNA, the CDR3 is TGTGCCTGGAGTGTACTTAGAACGAAATCAACTAATGAAAAACTGTTTTTT. Encoded protein: CAWSVLRTKSTNEKLFF.

This clonotype has just a few counts. The V and J genes are TRBV6-5 and TRBJ1-1, with D perhaps TRBD1 (6 bases). The CDR3 has 13 residues. The ends were cut back, 5 bases at V and 1 base at J, with 8 bases in the middle. Germline CDR1 reads MNHEY; CDR2 reads SVGAGI. The CDR3 DNA follows: TGTGCCAGCAGTCGGACAGAGAACACTGAAGCTTTCTTT. Residues: CASSRTENTEAFF.

This chain connects TRBV3-1 to TRBJ2-5; 7 bases are a match to TRBD2. The CDR3 loop spans 16 amino acids. CDR1 is LGHDT and CDR2 is YNNKEL in the germline V gene (reference sequence). The trim removed 2 bases at V and 4 bases at J, leaving 10 bases unmatched. The DNA of the CDR3 is TGTGCCAGCAGCCAAAGCTTCGGGTGGGAGGGAGAGACCCAGTACTTC. Translating it yields CASSQSFGWEGETQYF.

V is TRBV28 and J is TRBJ2-1; TRBD1 aligns across 10 bases. Germline V CDR1 and CDR2: MDHEN, SYDVKM. The ends lost 5 bases at V and 5 bases at J; junction bases unmatched: 3. The CDR3 is 14 amino acids. CDR3 sequence reads: CASSPGQGNNEQFF. In DNA, the CDR3 is TGTGCCAGCAGTCCGGGACAGGGGAACAATGAGCAGTTCTTC. The full variable domain, with the rest looked up from reference TRBV28 and TRBJ2-1, is DVKVTQSSRYLVKRTGEKVFLECVQDMDHENMFWYRQDPGLGLRLIYFSYDVKMKEKGDIPEGYSVSREKKERFSLILESASTNQTSMYLCASSPGQGNNEQFFGPGTRLTVL.

The chain couples TRBV9 to TRBJ2-3; D is possibly TRBD2 (7 bases). Germline CDR1 and CDR2: SGDLS and YYNGEE. The CDR3 contains 16 residues. Trimming pared 3 bases from V and 2 bases from J, leaving 16 bases between. CDR3 nucleotide sequence: TGTGCCAGCAGCGCCGTAGGGGGGGGGCCCACAGATACGCAGTATTTT. Translating gives CASSAVGGGPTDTQYF.

The J gene is TRBJ2-7, the V gene TRBV28; TRBD1 matches at 8 bases. V dropped 6 bases and J dropped 1; count of bases not matched to a gene: 11. From germline, CDR1 is MDHEN and CDR2 SYDVKM. The CDR3 spans 16 residues. For the CDR3, the DNA is TGTGCCAGCAGCCTCCTACCGGGACAGGCATCCTACGAGCAGTACGTC. It yields the protein CASSLLPGQASYEQYV.

This clonotype was seen only a few times. The chain uses TRBV7-9 and TRBJ2-7, with D perhaps assigned TRBD1 or TRBD2 (6 bases each). Trimming took off 4 bases at V and 3 bases at J, with 25 bases between the two ends. The CDR3 totals 18 residues. Germline loops: CDR1 SEHNR, CDR2 FQNEAQ (reference sequence). The CDR3 sequence: CASSSDLGGQGDRYEQYF. In DNA form, the CDR3 reads TGTGCCAGCAGCTCGGATTTAGGGGGGCAGGGAGACCGCTACGAGCAGTACTTC.

Worth noting for this clonotype: A read error may produce the germline difference seen at one junction end. This chain connects TRBV12-3 or TRBV12-4 to TRBJ1-2, with 8 bases fitting TRBD1. The CDR3 runs to 15 residues. CDR3 sequence: CAGRTLRGPDYGYTF. CDR3 in DNA: TGTGCCGGCAGGACCCTCAGGGGGCCTGACTATGGCTACACCTTC.

At least ten counts were recorded for this clonotype. The V gene is TRBV29-1, the J gene TRBJ2-1; D uncertain. Germline V gene data show CDR1 as SQVTM and CDR2 as ANQGSEA. The germline V and J ends were trimmed by 5 bases and 2 bases, with 7 bases remaining between them. CDR3 length: 12 residues. DNA of the CDR3: TGCAGCGTTCTCCAAACCTACAATGAGCAGTTCTTC. Its protein is CSVLQTYNEQFF.

This clonotype has a single count. This chain joins TRBV24-1 and TRBJ2-6; D is unclear. Germline V gene data show CDR1 as KGHDR and CDR2 as SFDVKD. The CDR3 extends over 14 amino acids. Trimming removed 5 bases from V and 3 bases from J, with 7 bases in between. The CDR3 bases are TGTGCCACCAGTGCGAGGTATGGGGCCAACGTCCTGACTTTC. Translated, it gives CATSARYGANVLTF.

The gene calls are TRBV6-5 and TRBJ2-2; 8 bases are a match to TRBD2. Trimming at V came to 2 bases and at J to 3 bases, leaving 5 bases not matched to a gene. This CDR3 contains 16 residues. From germline, CDR1 is MNHEY and CDR2 SVGAGI. The CDR3 nucleotides are TGTGCCAGCAGTTACCTCTACGGGGGGGACACCGGGGAGCTGTTTTTT. Translated, it gives CASSYLYGGDTGELFF.

In its sample, this clonotype was seen a few times. The chain has TRBV7-6 and TRBJ2-2, with TRBD2 matching over 7 bases. This CDR3 comprises 16 residues. Losses at the gene ends were 1 base for V and 1 base for J; bases not matched to a gene: 3. CDR1 and CDR2 (germline): SGHVS, FNYEAQ. CDR3 amino acids: CASSLEASGNTGELFF. In nucleotides, the CDR3 is TGTGCCAGCAGCTTAGAGGCTAGCGGGAACACCGGGGAGCTGTTTTTT. Looking up the rest from reference TRBV7-6 and TRBJ2-2 gives the full variable domain: GAGVSQSPRYKVTKRGQDVALRCDPISGHVSLYWYRQALGQGPEFLTYFNYEAQQDKSGLPNDRFSAERPEGSISTLTIQRTEQRDSAMYRCASSLEASGNTGELFFGEGSRLTVL.

CDR3 sequence (DNA): TGTGCCAGCAGCATGACAGGTTTCTATGGCTACACCTTC. It translates to CASSMTGFYGYTF. The chain recombines TRBV12-3 or TRBV12-4 with TRBJ1-2, with TRBD1 as a possible D gene (6 bases). This CDR3 has 13 residues. V lost 6 bases, J lost 4 bases, and 12 bases lay in between.

The chain couples TRBV4-1 to TRBJ1-1; no clear D gene. The CDR3 runs to 15 residues. CDR1 and CDR2 (germline): MGHRA, YSYEKL. V lost 0 bases, J lost 0 bases, and 8 bases lay in between. CDR3 region: CASSQDLGMNTEAFF. The CDR3 DNA is TGCGCCAGCAGCCAAGATCTAGGAATGAACACTGAAGCTTTCTTT.

This sequence joins TRBV4-1 and TRBJ1-2; TRBD1 matches at 12 bases. With V trimmed by 0 bases and J by 0 bases, 5 bases remained unmatched. This CDR3 contains 18 residues. Germline loops: CDR1 MGHRA, CDR2 YSYEKL. The CDR3 protein is CASSQDRGQGAANYGYTF. For the CDR3, the DNA is TGCGCCAGCAGCCAAGATCGGGGACAGGGGGCGGCTAACTATGGCTACACCTTC.

This clonotype was seen only a few times. The chain employs TRBV6-5 and TRBJ2-7, with 7 bases identical to TRBD1. The length of the CDR3 is 16 residues. Germline V gene data show CDR1 as MNHEY and CDR2 as SVGAGI. Germline trimming cut 6 bases from V and 5 bases from J; bases unmatched to any gene: 16. This chain's CDR3 is CASRVETGQSVDEQYF. For the CDR3, the DNA is TGTGCCAGCAGGGTGGAGACGGGACAGTCGGTCGACGAGCAGTACTTC.

The CDR3 DNA is TGTGCCAGCAGTTTACGGCCTTATAACTATGGCTACACCTTC. Encoded protein: CASSLRPYNYGYTF. The chain couples TRBV28 to TRBJ1-2; D is ambiguous. This CDR3 comprises 14 residues. Trimming took 2 bases from V and 1 from J, leaving 8 bases between them. Germline V gives CDR1 MDHEN, CDR2 SYDVKM.

The chain combines TRBV29-1 with TRBJ2-1; maybe TRBD2 (5 bases). Germline assignment: CDR1 SQVTM and CDR2 ANQGSEA. The CDR3 length is 13 residues. Between the trimmed V and J ends, which lost 0 bases and 6 bases, there was a span of 9 bases. The CDR3 DNA is TGCAGCGTTGAAGATAGGCTAGCCAATGAGCAGTTCTTC. It is translated as CSVEDRLANEQFF.

This chain connects TRBV10-3 to TRBJ1-2; D not resolved. The V and J ends lost 10 bases and 8 bases respectively, with 20 bases between them. Germline CDR1 reads ENHRY; CDR2 reads SYGVKD. This CDR3 spans 13 amino acids. The CDR3 nucleotides are TGTGCCACCGGGTCCGGTATAACTATCGGCTACACCTTC. Residues: CATGSGITIGYTF.

The V call is TRBV27, the J call TRBJ2-7, with D possibly matching TRBD2 (6 bases). Germline V CDR1 and CDR2: MNHEY, SMNVEV (reference sequence). The CDR3 runs 14 residues. Trimming removed 2 bases from V and 2 bases from J, with 10 bases in between. DNA for the CDR3: TGTGCCAGCAGTTTAGCGGGACGAGCCTACGAGCAGTACTTC. It is translated as CASSLAGRAYEQYF.